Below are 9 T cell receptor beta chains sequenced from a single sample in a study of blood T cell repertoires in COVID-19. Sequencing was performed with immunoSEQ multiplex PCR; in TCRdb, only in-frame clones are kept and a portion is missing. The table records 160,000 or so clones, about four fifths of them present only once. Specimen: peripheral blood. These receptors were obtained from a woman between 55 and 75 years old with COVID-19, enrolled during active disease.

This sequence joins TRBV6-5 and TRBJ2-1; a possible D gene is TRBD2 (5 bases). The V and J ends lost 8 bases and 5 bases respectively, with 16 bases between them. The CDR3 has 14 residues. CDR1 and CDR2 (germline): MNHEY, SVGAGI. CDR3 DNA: TGTGCCAGCGAGAGCGGCTTTTTGAACAATGAGCAGTTCTTC. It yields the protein CASESGFLNNEQFF.

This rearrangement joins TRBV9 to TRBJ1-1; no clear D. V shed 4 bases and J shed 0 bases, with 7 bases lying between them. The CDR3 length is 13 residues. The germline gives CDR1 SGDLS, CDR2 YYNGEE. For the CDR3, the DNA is TGTGCCAGCAGCTTAGCCTTGAACACTGAAGCTTTCTTT. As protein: CASSLALNTEAFF. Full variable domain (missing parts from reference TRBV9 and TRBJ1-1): DSGVTQTPKHLITATGQRVTLRCSPRSGDLSVYWYQQSLDQGLQFLIQYYNGEERAKGNILERFSAQQFPDLHSELNLSSLELGDSALYFCASSLALNTEAFFGQGTRLTVV.

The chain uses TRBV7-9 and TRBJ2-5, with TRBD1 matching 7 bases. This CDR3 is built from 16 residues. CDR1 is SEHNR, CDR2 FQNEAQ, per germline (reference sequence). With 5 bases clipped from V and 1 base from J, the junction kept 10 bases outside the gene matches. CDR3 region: CASSPGQASPQETQYF. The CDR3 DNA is TGTGCCAGCAGCCCCGGACAGGCGTCCCCCCAAGAGACCCAGTACTTC. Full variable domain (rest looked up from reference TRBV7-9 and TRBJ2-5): DTGVSQNPRHKITKRGQNVTFRCDPISEHNRLYWYRQTLGQGPEFLTYFQNEAQLEKSRLLSDRFSAERPKGSFSTLEIQRTEQGDSAMYLCASSPGQASPQETQYFGPGTRLLVL.

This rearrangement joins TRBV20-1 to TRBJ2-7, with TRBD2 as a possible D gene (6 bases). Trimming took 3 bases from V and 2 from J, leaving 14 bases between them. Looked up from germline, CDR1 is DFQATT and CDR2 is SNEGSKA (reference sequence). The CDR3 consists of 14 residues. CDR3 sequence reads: CSASRRENPYEQYF. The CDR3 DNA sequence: TGCAGTGCTAGTAGGAGGGAGAATCCCTACGAGCAGTACTTC.

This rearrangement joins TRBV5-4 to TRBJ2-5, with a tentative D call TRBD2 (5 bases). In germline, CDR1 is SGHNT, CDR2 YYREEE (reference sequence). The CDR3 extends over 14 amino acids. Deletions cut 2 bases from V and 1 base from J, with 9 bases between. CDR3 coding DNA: TGTGCCAGCAGCTTCCCCGGACTCCAAGAGACCCAGTACTTC. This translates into CASSFPGLQETQYF.

CDR3 DNA sequence: TGTGCCAGCAGCCCTCGGACAGGCGGTGGAAACACCATATATTTT. This gives the protein CASSPRTGGGNTIYF. The rearrangement links TRBV7-9 to TRBJ1-3; 7 nucleotides agree with TRBD1. There are 15 residues in the CDR3. Germline assignment: CDR1 SEHNR and CDR2 FQNEAQ (reference sequence). J was trimmed by 3 bases and V by 5 bases; bases with no gene match: 7.

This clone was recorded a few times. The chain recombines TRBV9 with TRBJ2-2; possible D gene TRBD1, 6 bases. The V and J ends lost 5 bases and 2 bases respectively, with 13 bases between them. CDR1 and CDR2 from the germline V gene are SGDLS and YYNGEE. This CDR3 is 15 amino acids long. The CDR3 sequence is CASSKNRANTGELFF. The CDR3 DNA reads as TGTGCCAGCAGTAAAAACAGGGCTAACACCGGGGAGCTGTTTTTT.

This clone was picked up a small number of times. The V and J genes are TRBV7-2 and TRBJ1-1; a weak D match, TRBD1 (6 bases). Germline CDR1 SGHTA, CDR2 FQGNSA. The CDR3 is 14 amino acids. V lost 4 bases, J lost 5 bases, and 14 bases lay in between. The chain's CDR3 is CASSSQGSRTEAFF. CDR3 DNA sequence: TGTGCCAGCAGCTCTCAGGGGAGTCGGACTGAAGCTTTCTTT.

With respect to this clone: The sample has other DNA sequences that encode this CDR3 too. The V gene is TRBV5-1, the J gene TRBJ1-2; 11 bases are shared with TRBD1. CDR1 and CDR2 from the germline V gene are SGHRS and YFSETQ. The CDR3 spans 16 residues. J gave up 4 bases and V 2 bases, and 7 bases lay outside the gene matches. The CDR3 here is CASSLEGQGAVYGYTF. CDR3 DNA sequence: TGCGCCAGCAGCTTAGAAGGACAGGGGGCTGTCTATGGCTACACCTTC.